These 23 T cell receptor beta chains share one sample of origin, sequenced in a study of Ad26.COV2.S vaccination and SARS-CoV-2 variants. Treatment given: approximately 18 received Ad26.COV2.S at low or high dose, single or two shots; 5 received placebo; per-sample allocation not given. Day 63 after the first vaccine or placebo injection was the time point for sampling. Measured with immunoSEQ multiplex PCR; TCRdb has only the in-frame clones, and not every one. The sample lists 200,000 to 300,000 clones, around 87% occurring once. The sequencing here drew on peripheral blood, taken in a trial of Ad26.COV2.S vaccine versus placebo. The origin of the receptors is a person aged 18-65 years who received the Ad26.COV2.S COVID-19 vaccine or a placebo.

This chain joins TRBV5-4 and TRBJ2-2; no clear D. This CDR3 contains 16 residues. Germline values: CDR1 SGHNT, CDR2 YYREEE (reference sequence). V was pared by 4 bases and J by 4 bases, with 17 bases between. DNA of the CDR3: TGTGCCAGCAGCCCCGGACCCAACCCTCTCACCGGGGAGCTGTTTTTT. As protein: CASSPGPNPLTGELFF.

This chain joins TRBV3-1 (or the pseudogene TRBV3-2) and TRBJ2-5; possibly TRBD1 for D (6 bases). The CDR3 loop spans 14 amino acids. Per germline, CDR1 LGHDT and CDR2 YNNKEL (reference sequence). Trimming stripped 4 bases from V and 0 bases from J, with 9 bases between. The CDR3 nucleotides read TGTGCCAGCAGCCCTTCAGGGGACCAAGAGACCCAGTACTTC. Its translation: CASSPSGDQETQYF.

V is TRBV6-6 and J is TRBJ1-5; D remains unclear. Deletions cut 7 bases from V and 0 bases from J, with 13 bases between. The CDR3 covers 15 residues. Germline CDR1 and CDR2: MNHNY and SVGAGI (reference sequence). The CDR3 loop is CASTRDGNSNQPQHF. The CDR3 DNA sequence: TGTGCCAGCACCCGCGACGGGAATAGCAATCAGCCCCAGCATTTT.

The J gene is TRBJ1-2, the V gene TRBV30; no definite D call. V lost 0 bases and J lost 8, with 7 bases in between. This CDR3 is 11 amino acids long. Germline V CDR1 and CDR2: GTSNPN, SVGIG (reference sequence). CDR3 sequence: CAWSVGSGYTF. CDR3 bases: TGTGCCTGGAGTGTGGGGTCCGGCTACACCTTC.

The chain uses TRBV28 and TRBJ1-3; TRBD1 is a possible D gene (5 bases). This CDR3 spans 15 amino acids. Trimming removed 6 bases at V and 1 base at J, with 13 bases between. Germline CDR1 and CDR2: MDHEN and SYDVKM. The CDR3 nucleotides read TGTGCCAGCAGAGACAGTTTGCTGTCTGGAAACACCATATATTTT. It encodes CASRDSLLSGNTIYF.

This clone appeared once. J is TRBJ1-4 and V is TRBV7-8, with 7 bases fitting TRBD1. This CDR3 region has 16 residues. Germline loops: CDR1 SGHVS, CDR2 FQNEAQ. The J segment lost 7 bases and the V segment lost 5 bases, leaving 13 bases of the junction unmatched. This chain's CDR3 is CASSDRAGSQGEKLFF. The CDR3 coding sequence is TGTGCCAGCAGCGACAGGGCTGGCTCTCAGGGTGAAAAACTGTTTTTT.

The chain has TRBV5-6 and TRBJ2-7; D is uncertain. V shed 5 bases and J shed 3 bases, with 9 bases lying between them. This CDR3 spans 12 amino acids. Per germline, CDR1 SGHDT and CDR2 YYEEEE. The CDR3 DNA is TGTGCCAGCAGTTTTGCATACTACGAGCAGTACTTC. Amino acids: CASSFAYYEQYF.

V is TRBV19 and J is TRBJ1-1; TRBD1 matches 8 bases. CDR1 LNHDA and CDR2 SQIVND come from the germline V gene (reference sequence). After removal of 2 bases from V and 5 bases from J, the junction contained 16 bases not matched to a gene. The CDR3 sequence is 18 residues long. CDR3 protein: CASSIWQGARTTGTEAFF. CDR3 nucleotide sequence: TGTGCCAGTAGTATATGGCAGGGGGCGCGTACCACGGGAACTGAAGCTTTCTTT. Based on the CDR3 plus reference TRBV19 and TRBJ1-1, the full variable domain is DGGITQSPKYLFRKEGQNVTLSCEQNLNHDAMYWYRQDPGQGLRLIYYSQIVNDFQKGDIAEGYSVSREKKESFPLTVTSAQKNPTAFYLCASSIWQGARTTGTEAFFGQGTRLTVV.

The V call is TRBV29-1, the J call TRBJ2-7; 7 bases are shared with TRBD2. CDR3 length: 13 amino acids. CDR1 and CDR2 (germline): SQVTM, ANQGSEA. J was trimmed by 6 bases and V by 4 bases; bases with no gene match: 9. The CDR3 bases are TGCAGCGTTGGACTTGGGGGGAGGGTCGAGCAGTACTTC. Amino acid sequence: CSVGLGGRVEQYF.

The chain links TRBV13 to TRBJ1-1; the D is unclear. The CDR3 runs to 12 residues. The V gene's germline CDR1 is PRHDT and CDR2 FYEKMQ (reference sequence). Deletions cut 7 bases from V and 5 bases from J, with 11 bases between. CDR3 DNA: TGTGCCAGCAACCAAGCGAAGACTGAAGCTTTCTTT. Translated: CASNQAKTEAFF.

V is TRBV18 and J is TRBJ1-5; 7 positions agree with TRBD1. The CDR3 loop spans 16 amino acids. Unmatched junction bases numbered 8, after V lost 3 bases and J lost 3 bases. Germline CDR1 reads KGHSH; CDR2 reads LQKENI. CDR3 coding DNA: TGTGCCAGCTCACCGTCTGACAGGGTTAACAATCAGCCCCAGCATTTT. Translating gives CASSPSDRVNNQPQHF.

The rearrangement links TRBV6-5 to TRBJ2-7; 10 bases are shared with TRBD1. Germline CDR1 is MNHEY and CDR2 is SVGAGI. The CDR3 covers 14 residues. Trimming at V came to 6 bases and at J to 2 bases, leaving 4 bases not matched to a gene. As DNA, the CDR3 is TGTGCCAGCAGCCGCGGACAGGGGGCCTACGAGCAGTACTTC. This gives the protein CASSRGQGAYEQYF.

CDR3 residues: CASSLSPGQTYEQYF. CDR3 nucleotides: TGTGCCAGCAGCCTATCACCGGGACAAACCTACGAGCAGTACTTC. This rearrangement joins TRBV7-9 to TRBJ2-7; a possible D gene is TRBD1 (6 bases). V lost 5 bases and J 2 bases, leaving 16 bases between the germline ends. CDR3 size: 15 residues. The V gene's germline CDR1 is SEHNR and CDR2 FQNEAQ (reference sequence).

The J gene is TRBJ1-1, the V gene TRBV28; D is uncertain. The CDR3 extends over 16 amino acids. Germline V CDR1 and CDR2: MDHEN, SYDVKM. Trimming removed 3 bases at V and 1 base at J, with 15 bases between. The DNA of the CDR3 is TGTGCCAGCAGTTTCAGCTCGATGTTCGAGAACACTGAAGCTTTCTTT. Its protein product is CASSFSSMFENTEAFF.

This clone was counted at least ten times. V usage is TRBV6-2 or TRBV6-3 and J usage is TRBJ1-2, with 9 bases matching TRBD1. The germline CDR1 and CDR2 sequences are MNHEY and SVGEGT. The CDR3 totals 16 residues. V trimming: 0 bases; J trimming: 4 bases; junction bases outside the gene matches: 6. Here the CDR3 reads CASSYSAGQGLYGYTF. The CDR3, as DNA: TGTGCCAGCAGTTACTCCGCGGGACAGGGCCTCTATGGCTACACCTTC.

This chain's CDR3 is CASEAITGGNHYEQYF. The CDR3 DNA reads as TGTGCCAGCGAAGCGATCACAGGGGGCAATCATTACGAGCAGTACTTC. This chain uses TRBV28 with TRBJ2-7; 9 bases fit TRBD1. The CDR3 is 16 residues long. Trimming at V came to 8 bases and at J to 4 bases, leaving 15 bases not matched to a gene. CDR1 and CDR2 (germline): MDHEN, SYDVKM.

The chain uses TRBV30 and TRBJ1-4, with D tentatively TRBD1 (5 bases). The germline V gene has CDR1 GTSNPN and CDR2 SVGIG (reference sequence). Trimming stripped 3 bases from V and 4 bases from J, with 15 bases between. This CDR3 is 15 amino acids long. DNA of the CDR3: TGTGCCTGGAGCGCGGAGGGGCAGATTAATGAAAAACTGTTTTTT. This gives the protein CAWSAEGQINEKLFF.

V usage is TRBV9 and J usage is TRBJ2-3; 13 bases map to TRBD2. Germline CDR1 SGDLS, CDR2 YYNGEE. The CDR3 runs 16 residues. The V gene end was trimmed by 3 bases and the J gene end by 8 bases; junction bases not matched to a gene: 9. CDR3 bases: TGTGCCAGCAGCGCCGGACTAGCGGGAGAAAGAGGTACGCAGTATTTT. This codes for CASSAGLAGERGTQYF.

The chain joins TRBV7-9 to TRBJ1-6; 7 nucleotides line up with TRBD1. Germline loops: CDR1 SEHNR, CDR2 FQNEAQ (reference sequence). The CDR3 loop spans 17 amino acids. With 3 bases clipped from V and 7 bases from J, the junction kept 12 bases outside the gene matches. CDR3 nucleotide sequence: TGTGCCAGCAGCTTTCCCGAAACGACAGGGCGGAATTCACCCCTCCACTTT. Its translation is CASSFPETTGRNSPLHF. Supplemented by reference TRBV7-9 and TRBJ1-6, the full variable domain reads DTGVSQNPRHKITKRGQNVTFRCDPISEHNRLYWYRQTLGQGPEFLTYFQNEAQLEKSRLLSDRFSAERPKGSFSTLEIQRTEQGDSAMYLCASSFPETTGRNSPLHFGNGTRLTVT.

CDR3 bases: TGTGCCAGCAGCTTGGGCAGGCCCACAGATACGCAGTATTTT. It translates to CASSLGRPTDTQYF. V gene TRBV7-2 combines with J gene TRBJ2-3, with no clear D. V was pared by 3 bases and J by 2 bases, with 9 bases between. CDR1 is SGHTA and CDR2 is FQGNSA in the germline V gene. The CDR3 consists of 14 residues.

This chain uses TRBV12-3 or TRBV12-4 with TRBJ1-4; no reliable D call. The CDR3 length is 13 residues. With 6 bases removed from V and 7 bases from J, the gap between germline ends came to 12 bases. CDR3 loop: CASRHPAGEKLFF. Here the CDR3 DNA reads TGTGCCAGCAGGCACCCGGCTGGTGAAAAACTGTTTTTT.

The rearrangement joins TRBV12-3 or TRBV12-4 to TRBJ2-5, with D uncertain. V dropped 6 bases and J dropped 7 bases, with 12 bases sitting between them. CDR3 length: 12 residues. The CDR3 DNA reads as TGTGCCAGCAGGCCCCCCGTGGGGACCCAGTACTTC. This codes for CASRPPVGTQYF.

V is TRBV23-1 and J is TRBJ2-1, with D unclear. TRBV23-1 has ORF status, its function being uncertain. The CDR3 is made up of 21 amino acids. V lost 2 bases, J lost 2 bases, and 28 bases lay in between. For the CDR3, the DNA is TGCGCCAGCAGTCAAGACTCCTTAAGAGCCTGGCGGTTTTATACCTACAATGAGCAGTTCTTC. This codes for CASSQDSLRAWRFYTYNEQFF.